The 5 T cell receptor beta chains below come from one sample, sequenced in a study of T-cell memory formation after mild COVID-19. TCRdb called the 5' RACE reads again in MiXCR, with one record for every CDR3 protein. This table has over 350,000 distinct CDR3 sequences, approximately 15% appearing once. The sequencing input was PBMCs or a T cell subset sorted from them (not recorded which). The receptors come from a man younger than 35 who had mild COVID-19 (a few samples of this study predate the infection). Cell type and time point are not known.

This clonotype was seen more than once but under ten times. This chain connects TRBV29-1 to TRBJ1-4; 7 bases fit TRBD1. The V gene's germline CDR1 is SQVTM and CDR2 ANQGSEA. The CDR3 runs 14 residues. V gave up 5 bases and J gave up 8 bases; unmatched junction bases: 11. CDR3 bases: TGCAGCGTTTCCGTGACAGGGAGCGGCGAAAAACTGTTTTTT. It yields the protein CSVSVTGSGEKLFF.

In its sample, this clonotype was seen a few times. The DNA of the CDR3 is TGTGCCAGGTCTGATCATGGGGAGACCCAGTACTTC. It codes for CARSDHGETQYF. This chain joins TRBV12-3 or TRBV12-4 and TRBJ2-5; D is undetermined. V was pared by 9 bases and J by 5 bases, with 13 bases between. This CDR3 comprises 12 residues.

This clonotype appeared a few times. This chain joins TRBV20-1 and TRBJ2-5, with 14 bases that match TRBD2. The V and J ends lost 7 bases and 4 bases, in that order; junction bases with no gene match: 8. The CDR3 is 15 amino acids. CDR1 is DFQATT, CDR2 SNEGSKA, per germline (reference sequence). The CDR3 loop is CSVAPGTSGGETQYF. For the CDR3, the DNA is TGCAGTGTTGCCCCTGGGACTAGCGGGGGAGAGACCCAGTACTTC.

This chain joins TRBV6-6 and TRBJ2-3, with D unresolved. The CDR3 extends over 10 amino acids. The germline gives CDR1 MNHNY, CDR2 SVGAGI (reference sequence). Deletions cut 10 bases from V and 4 bases from J, with 6 bases between. The CDR3 loop reads CATSADTQYF. The DNA for the CDR3 is TGTGCCACCAGCGCAGATACGCAGTATTTT.

This clonotype was observed a handful of times. The chain is built from TRBV12-5 and TRBJ2-7, with D perhaps assigned TRBD1 or TRBD2 (6 bases each). The CDR3 sequence is 15 residues long. V was shortened by 6 bases and J by 0 bases, with 15 bases between the two germline ends. Germline V CDR1 and CDR2: LGHNT, FRNRAP. This chain's CDR3 is CASGQTGARSYEQYF. The CDR3 DNA reads as TGTGCTAGTGGGCAGACGGGGGCCCGCTCCTACGAGCAGTACTTC.